The source of this T cell receptor beta chain is a study of glioma-infiltrating T cells. Notes on the study in general: Tissue-blood divergence was below expectation in non-neoplastic patients, above in gliomas. CDR3 overlap between tissue and blood was very small.

As for this clonotype: The target antigen is unknown. A clone one base away is much larger, so this may be a read error.

TCR alpha and beta CDR3 regions were amplified from RNA using iRepertoire nested multiplex PCR. One-step reverse transcription and amplification started from about 100-400 ng of tissue mRNA or PBMC total RNA. MiXCR, applied by TCRdb to the multiplex PCR reads, yields one record per CDR3 protein. The sample includes approximately 110,000 distinct CDR3 sequences, 23% of them seen just once. Input material: glioma tissue, nonneoplastic brain tissue, or PBMCs (not recorded which). The TCR comes from a human donor with low-grade glioma or glioblastoma, undergoing nonglioma brain surgery, or in good health (not recorded which).

This chain's CDR3 is CASGFSPTGGMNTESFF. As DNA, the CDR3 is TGTGCTAGTGGTTTCTCTCCGACAGGAGGTATGAACACTGAATCTTTCTTT. This sequence joins TRBV12-5 and TRBJ1-1, with a possible D match to TRBD1 (6 bases). The germline gives CDR1 LGHNT, CDR2 FRNRAP. CDR3 size: 17 residues.